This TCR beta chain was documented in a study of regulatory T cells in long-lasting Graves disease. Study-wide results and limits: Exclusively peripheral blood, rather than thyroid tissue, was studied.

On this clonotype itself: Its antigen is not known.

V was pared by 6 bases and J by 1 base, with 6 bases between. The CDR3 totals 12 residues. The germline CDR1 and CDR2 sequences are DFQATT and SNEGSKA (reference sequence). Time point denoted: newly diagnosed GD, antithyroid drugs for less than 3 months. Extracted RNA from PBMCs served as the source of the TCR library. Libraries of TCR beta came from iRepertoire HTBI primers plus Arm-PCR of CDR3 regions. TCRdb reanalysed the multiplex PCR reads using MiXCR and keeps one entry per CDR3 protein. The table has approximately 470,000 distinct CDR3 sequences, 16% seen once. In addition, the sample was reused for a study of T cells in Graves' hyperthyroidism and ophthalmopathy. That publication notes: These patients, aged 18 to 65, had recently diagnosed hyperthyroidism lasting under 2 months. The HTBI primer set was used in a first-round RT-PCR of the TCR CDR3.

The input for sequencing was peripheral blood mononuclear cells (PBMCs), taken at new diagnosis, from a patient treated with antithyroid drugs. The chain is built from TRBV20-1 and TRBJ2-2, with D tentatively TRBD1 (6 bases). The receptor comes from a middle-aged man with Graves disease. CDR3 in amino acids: CSADRNTGELFF. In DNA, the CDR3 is TGCAGTGCGGACAGGAACACCGGGGAGCTGTTTTTT.